This TCR beta chain derives from a study of metastatic and nonmetastatic thyroid tumors. Among the patients, none had received any treatment before thyroid surgery. TCRdb redid the clone calls on the PCR reads using MiXCR. This table has 32,000 or so clones, about 20% appearing once. This clone was seen ten or more times. The receptor was derived from a female donor with papillary thyroid cancer or a benign thyroid nodule (not recorded which). Some clones in this sample may be carry-over from other donors' samples. Sequencing was done on a sample of blood.

In nucleotides, the CDR3 is TGTGCCAGCAGCCCCCGCGTAGTAGCGGGAGTGTACACAGATACGCAGTATTTT. Translated: CASSPRVVAGVYTDTQYF. The chain has TRBV7-3 and TRBJ2-3, with 9 nucleotides matching TRBD2. The V segment lost 5 bases and the J segment 2 bases; nucleotides outside the gene matches: 14. Germline V gene lookup returns CDR1 SGHTA and CDR2 FQGTGA. This CDR3 is built from 18 residues.